The table lists the clone carrying this T cell receptor beta chain with many counts. The CDR3 has 16 residues. The germline V gene has CDR1 LNHNV and CDR2 YYDKDF (reference sequence). J gave up 6 bases and V 0 bases, and 6 bases lay outside the gene matches. The cDNA was produced through 5'RACE with 10-nucleotide random UMIs. From 15-18 subjects, every sequencing run obtained over 170 million TCR-beta sequences. TCRdb reprocessed the 5' RACE reads with MiXCR, giving one entry per CDR3 protein. The data contain some 43,000 distinct CDR3 sequences, roughly 13% of them seen just once; the ten biggest clones take up about 10%. This sample is drawn from a study of neurological immune-mediated disorders. Time point: longitudinal time-point 3. The unsorted libraries were generated from a total of 2 million PBMCs, which had been stored in RNAlater at -80 C.

V gene TRBV15 combines with J gene TRBJ1-2, with TRBD1 identical over 11 bases. The clonotype originates from a male donor with HTLV-1-associated myelopathy (HAM/TSP). Sequencing was done on a sample of PBMCs. CDR3 nucleotide sequence: TGTGCCACCAGCAGAGACTTTGGACAGGGGGCACATGGCTACACCTTC. It encodes CATSRDFGQGAHGYTF.